A selection of T cell receptor beta chains follows, all from one sample in a study of CD8+ T cells in alopecia areata. This table comes from immunoSEQ multiplex PCR, and its TCRdb copy is limited to in-frame clones, with some not included. The sample has more than 150,000 clones; approximately 50% are singletons. This specimen consisted of CD8+ T cells sorted from blood, obtained between weeks 51 and 52, from a patient treated with tofacitinib. The receptor source for this set is a human donor with alopecia areata. CDR3s include the opening cysteine and the closing phenylalanine or tryptophan. Fields, in order: J gene, clone size, D gene, V gene, CDR3 DNA, CDR3 protein. A D gene is named only where the DNA matches it firmly. The size field is filled for only some rows; it gives once, few, many or a size class.

TRBJ1-3 | few | TRBD1 | TRBV9 | TGTGCCAGCAGCCTGTCCGGGACAGGGGGCAGAAACACCATATATTTT | CASSLSGTGGRNTIYF
TRBJ2-7 | . | . | TRBV6-5 | TGTGCCAGCAGTTACAGAGGTCGTGAGCAGTACTTC | CASSYRGREQYF
TRBJ1-1 | . | TRBD1 | TRBV4-1 | TGCGCCAGCAGCCAGACAGGGACGCCGAACACTGAAGCTTTCTTT | CASSQTGTPNTEAFF
TRBJ2-2 | . | . | TRBV29-1 | TGCAGCGTTGGCTATCGGCAGAACACCGGGGAGCTGTTTTTT | CSVGYRQNTGELFF
TRBJ2-7 | . | . | TRBV6-5 | TGTGCCAGCACTGGACCACTCTCCTACGAGCAGTACTTC | CASTGPLSYEQYF
TRBJ2-1 | . | TRBD2 | TRBV4-3 | TGCGCCAGCAGCCAGAGGGAACCGGGACTAGCGGGTCGTAGCTCCTACAATGAGCAGTTCTTC | CASSQREPGLAGRSSYNEQFF
TRBJ2-7 | . | . | TRBV27 | TGTGCCAGCAGCCTAGACGAGCAGTACTTC | CASSLDEQYF
TRBJ2-1 | . | . | TRBV9 | TGTGCCAGCAGCCTGGTGGCGGACTACAATGAGCAGTTCTTC | CASSLVADYNEQFF
TRBJ2-7 | . | TRBD2 | TRBV5-4 | TGTGCCAGCAGCGGGACTAGCTACGAGCAGTACTTC | CASSGTSYEQYF
TRBJ2-5 | . | . | TRBV9 | TGTGCCAGCAGCGTCACGGGGGGCGCCGGGGAGACCCAGTACTTC | CASSVTGGAGETQYF
TRBJ1-2 | . | . | TRBV19 | TGTGCCAGTAGGTACAGTGGGCAGACTTATGGCTACACCTTC | CASRYSGQTYGYTF
TRBJ1-4 | . | . | TRBV25-1 | TGTGCCAGCACCGAGACAGAAAATGAAAAACTGTTTTTT | CASTETENEKLFF